Below are 8 T cell receptor beta chains sequenced from a single sample in a study of human thymus T cells. Corrective heart surgery yielded resections, and these provided the thymus tissue. Profiling relied on immunoSEQ multiplex PCR, and the TCRdb table lists in-frame clones only, not all of them. Of about 78,000 clones in the sample, around 96% are singletons; the top ten hold under 0.035%. Material for sequencing was thymus tissue. These receptor sequences come from a boy younger than two with a congenital heart defect but otherwise immunologically healthy.

The chain uses TRBV6-6 and TRBJ2-3; D remains unclear. Trimming removed 3 bases at V and 6 bases at J, with 10 bases between. Germline V gives CDR1 MNHNY, CDR2 SVGAGI (reference sequence). This CDR3 has 13 amino acids. The CDR3 coding sequence is TGTGCCAGCAGTTATCACCCGGGTGATACGCAGTATTTT. It translates to CASSYHPGDTQYF.

This sequence joins TRBV11-2 and TRBJ2-7, with TRBD2 matching 8 bases. Germline V gene lookup returns CDR1 SGHAT and CDR2 FQNNGV. This CDR3 comprises 15 residues. Unmatched junction bases numbered 9, after V lost 5 bases and J lost 3 bases. The CDR3 sequence is CASSPPGTSFYEQYF. The CDR3 nucleotides read TGTGCCAGCAGCCCACCCGGGACTAGTTTCTACGAGCAGTACTTC.

This rearrangement joins TRBV2 to TRBJ1-1, with 8 positions matching TRBD1. This CDR3 has 14 residues. Losses at the gene ends were 6 bases for V and 4 bases for J; bases not matched to a gene: 7. Looked up from germline, CDR1 is SNHLY and CDR2 is FYNNEI. DNA for the CDR3: TGTGCCAGCAGCCGACAGGGGTCGGGCACTGAAGCTTTCTTT. Translation gives CASSRQGSGTEAFF.

This rearrangement joins TRBV29-1 to TRBJ2-3; 15 positions agree with TRBD2. Losses at the gene ends were 6 bases for V and 2 bases for J; bases not matched to a gene: 12. Germline-derived CDR1 and CDR2 are SQVTM and ANQGSEA. This CDR3 spans 18 amino acids. Here the CDR3 reads CSVPRPGLAGGHTDTQYF. For the CDR3, the DNA is TGCAGCGTCCCCCGCCCGGGACTAGCGGGAGGCCACACAGATACGCAGTATTTT.

This sequence joins TRBV15 and TRBJ2-1; 7 bases match TRBD2. V lost 0 bases to trimming and J lost 4 bases; unmatched junction nucleotides: 9. In germline, CDR1 is LNHNV, CDR2 YYDKDF (reference sequence). The CDR3 contains 17 residues. The DNA of the CDR3 is TGTGCCACCAGCAGAGATCTCCCGCTAGCGGTTTACAATGAGCAGTTCTTC. Protein product: CATSRDLPLAVYNEQFF.

The CDR3 nucleotides are TGCGCCAGCAGCTCCCAGGACAGGGAGAACACCGGGGAGCTGTTTTTT. This gives the protein CASSSQDRENTGELFF. J is TRBJ2-2 and V is TRBV5-1; 8 bases are a match to TRBD1. The CDR3 extends over 16 amino acids. Germline lookup yields CDR1 SGHRS and CDR2 YFSETQ. Trimming took 3 bases from V and 1 from J; bases not matched to a gene: 5.

This chain links TRBV19 with TRBJ1-2, with TRBD1 identical over 7 bases. Germline V CDR1 and CDR2: LNHDA, SQIVND (reference sequence). The V segment lost 4 bases and the J segment 8 bases; nucleotides outside the gene matches: 1. The CDR3 is made up of 11 amino acids. CDR3 nucleotide sequence: TGTGCCAGTAGTAAGACAGGGGGCTACACCTTC. Translating it yields CASSKTGGYTF.

The chain combines TRBV4-1 with TRBJ2-5; TRBD2 is a possible D gene (5 bases). The V end was cut by 10 bases, the J end by 2 bases, with 17 bases between. Germline-derived CDR1 and CDR2 are MGHRA and YSYEKL. This CDR3 contains 14 residues. CDR3 bases: TGCGCCACCGCAAGGGTAGCGTCACAAGAGACCCAGTACTTC. This sequence encodes CATARVASQETQYF.